In this sample, the clone carrying this T cell receptor beta chain turned up many times. Its antigen is unknown. One junction end disagrees with the germline gene, perhaps due to a read error. It was through 5'RACE template switching that TCR cDNA was made, with a universal primer site and UMIs added. TCRdb re-called the 5' RACE reads through MiXCR, storing one row per CDR3 protein. Of 300,000 to 450,000 distinct CDR3 sequences in the sample, approximately 6% are singletons; the top ten hold 15%. CDR3 length equals 13 residues. CDR1 SGHRS and CDR2 YFSETQ come from the germline V gene. This sample was included in a study of T cells after yellow fever vaccination. Study observations and caveats: A large majority of primary-vaccination clones showed up again after the booster (under 98% CD4, almost 90% CD8). Of the clonotypes, a small share occurred in both CD4 and CD8 compartments. Contaminating bulk clonotypes could be abundant in FACS-sorted repertoires.

The sample in question was PBMCs, obtained 5 days after the yellow fever booster vaccination. The chain recombines TRBV5-1 with TRBJ2-3; the D is unclear. This TCR came from a man in his thirties or forties who received the YFV17D yellow fever vaccine. The CDR3 region has the DNA TGTGCCAGCAGTTTAGGAGCCCCAGATACGCAGTATTTT. Its protein is CASSLGAPDTQYF.